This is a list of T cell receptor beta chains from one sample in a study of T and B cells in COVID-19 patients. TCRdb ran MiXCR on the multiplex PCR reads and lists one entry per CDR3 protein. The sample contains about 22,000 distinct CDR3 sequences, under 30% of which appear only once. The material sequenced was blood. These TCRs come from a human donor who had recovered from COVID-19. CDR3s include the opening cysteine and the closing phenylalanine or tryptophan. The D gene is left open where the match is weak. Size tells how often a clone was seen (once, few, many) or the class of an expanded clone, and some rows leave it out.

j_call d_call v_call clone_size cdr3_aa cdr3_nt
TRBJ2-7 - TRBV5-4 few CASSPSGPSSYEQYF TGTGCCAGCAGCCCCAGCGGGCCAAGCTCCTACGAGCAGTACTTC
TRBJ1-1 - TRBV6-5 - CASSYYPPGGRGNTEAFF TGTGCCAGCAGTTACTACCCACCGGGGGGAAGGGGGAACACTGAAGCTTTCTTT
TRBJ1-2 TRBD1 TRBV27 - CASSTRGDYGYTF TGTGCCAGCAGTACCAGGGGGGACTATGGCTACACCTTC
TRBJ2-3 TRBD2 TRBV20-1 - CSASVAGGKADTQYF TGCAGTGCTAGCGTAGCGGGGGGTAAGGCAGATACGCAGTATTTT
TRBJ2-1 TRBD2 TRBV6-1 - CASSVGLAGGLYNEQFF TGTGCCAGCAGCGTTGGACTAGCGGGGGGGCTTTACAATGAGCAGTTCTTC
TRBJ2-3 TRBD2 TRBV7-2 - CASSYTSGGAIGTDTQYF TGTGCCAGCAGCTATACTAGCGGGGGGGCGATTGGAACAGATACGCAGTATTTT
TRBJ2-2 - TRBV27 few CASSAQGIGELFF TGTGCCAGCAGTGCACAGGGAATCGGGGAGCTGTTTTTT
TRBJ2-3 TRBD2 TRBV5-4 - CASSLGGRVTDTQYF TGTGCCAGCAGCTTGGGCGGGAGAGTCACAGATACGCAGTATTTT
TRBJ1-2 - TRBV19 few CASLKGGASHGYTF TGTGCCAGCCTCAAGGGGGGGGCGAGCCATGGCTACACCTTC
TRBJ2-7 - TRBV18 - CASWNGQGTYEQYF TGTGCCAGCTGGAACGGGCAGGGTACCTACGAGCAGTACTTC
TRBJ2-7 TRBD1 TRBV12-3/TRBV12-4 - CASSRDRGMEQYF TGTGCCAGCAGTCGGGACAGGGGCATGGAGCAGTACTTC
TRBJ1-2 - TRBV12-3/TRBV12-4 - CASRRGTSSDGYTF TGTGCCAGCCGGCGGGGGACAAGCTCGGATGGCTACACCTTC
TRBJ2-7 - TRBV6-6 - CASSFPDSYEQYF TGTGCCAGCAGTTTTCCGGACAGCTACGAGCAGTACTTC
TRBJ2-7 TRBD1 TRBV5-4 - CASSSPTGYEQYF TGTGCCAGCAGCAGCCCGACAGGGTACGAGCAGTACTTC
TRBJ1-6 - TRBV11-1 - CASSSRVGNSPLHF TGTGCCAGCAGCTCCAGGGTTGGGAATTCACCCCTCCACTTT
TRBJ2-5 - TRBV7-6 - CASSPGGKETQYF TGTGCCAGCAGCCCTGGCGGGAAAGAGACCCAGTACTTC
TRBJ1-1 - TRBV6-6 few CASSYSILEAFF TGTGCCAGCAGTTACTCAATATTGGAAGCTTTCTTT
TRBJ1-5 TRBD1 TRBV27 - CASSLRWQGESQPQHF TGTGCCAGCAGTTTAAGGTGGCAGGGGGAGAGTCAGCCCCAGCATTTT
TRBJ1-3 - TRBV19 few CASSIGSFSGNTIYF TGTGCCAGTAGTATAGGATCCTTCTCTGGAAACACCATATATTTT
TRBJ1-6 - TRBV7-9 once CASSLDGTGNSPLHF TGTGCCAGCAGCTTAGATGGGACGGGAAATTCACCCCTCCACTTT
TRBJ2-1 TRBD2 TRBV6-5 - CASSAARLAGAEQFF TGTGCCAGCAGTGCCGCTAGACTAGCGGGGGCTGAGCAGTTCTTC